This entry features one TCR beta chain sequence. What it binds is unknown. This sample stems from a study of T cell responses to AZD1222 COVID-19 vaccine. Only in-frame clones appear in the TCRdb table, and some are missing; sequencing was by immunoSEQ multiplex PCR. The sample consists of over 150,000 clones, around nine tenths of them appearing once. Study observations and caveats: The study found vaccine-associated CD4 TCRs spanning spike, dominant at 160-218 and 743-854. The donor group comprised mostly white British people and more females; the analysis possibly underestimated clonal diversity. Increased Spike-specific TCR breadth and depth were observed after two AZD1222 doses.

Pooled in the analysis were second doses at about 4 or about 12 weeks. The germline V gene has CDR1 MNHEY and CDR2 SMNVEV (reference sequence). The CDR3 spans 12 residues. V was clipped by 3 bases and J by 6 bases, with 5 bases between them. This receptor was obtained from an adult who received the AZD1222 COVID-19 vaccine. The V call is TRBV27, the J call TRBJ2-2; D remains ambiguous. The material was peripheral blood, obtained 28 days after the second AZD1222 dose. This chain's CDR3 is CASSLVPGELFF. The CDR3 DNA reads as TGTGCCAGCAGTTTGGTCCCCGGGGAGCTGTTTTTT.